This TCR beta chain was identified in a study of shared clonotypes between healthy human individuals (dated by TCRdb to the early 2020s). About the study as a whole: A few men and a couple of women, aged 18 to 49 years, made up the cohort. For each donor, CD4 naive and CD4 memory were each given three plates, CD8 naive was given two plates, and CD8 memory was given one plate. To estimate repertoire size and how much clonotype sharing occurs between individuals, the study deeply sequenced the blood TCR repertoires of 5 or 6 healthy adults. Libraries were prepared and TCR repertoires were sequenced by different laboratories using diverse techniques, in order to increase sequencing depth and limit assay-specific biases. Between about 0.85 and 8.9 billion PBMCs per donor were obtained by leukapheresis. Results and caveats for the whole study, not just this receptor: Only blood was sampled, and tissue TCR repertoires likely differ from those in blood. Pairwise subsampling led to the expectation that sequencing depth would affect the degree of clonotype sharing among donors. Even with the large sequencing depth, rarefaction of the sorted-subset datasets indicated that sequencing was incomplete. The small number of donors limited the genetic and exposure-history diversity represented. Naive subsets generally had larger estimated clonotype richness than memory subsets. Compared with non-shared clonotypes, clonotypes shared by all four sorted-subset donors had higher generation probabilities. Roughly 5% of naive CD4, 3% to 3.5% of naive CD8, about 2.5% of memory CD4, and 0.4% of memory CD8 clonotypes were shared across a handful of donors.

Using the deep immunoSEQ assay, multiplex PCR amplified TCR CDR3 regions from genomic DNA. Genomic DNA extracted from each cell subset was distributed evenly over all wells of several immunoSEQ 96-well plates, and each plate served as one replicate. Each replicate PCR for sorted subsets received about 180 ng genomic DNA, equal to tens of thousands of T cell genomes. Purified libraries were quantified with a Qubit 3.0 fluorometer, sized on a Bioanalyzer 2100, and re-quantified with the KAPA Library Quantification kit. Every immunoSEQ 96-well plate was sequenced on a dedicated single-read 150-cycle Illumina NextSeq 550 flow cell. The original pipeline was this. The immunoSEQ output contained only junctional sequences without quality scores, so filtering could not match that applied to full-length reads. To assign V/J genes and CDR3, sequences were annotated against IMGT germline references using PyIR, a Python wrapper for IgBLAST v1.9. Reads with weak V/J assignments (E-value above 1e-6), missing CDR3, stop codons, out-of-frame junctions, or ambiguous translated residues were removed. V3J clonotypes were defined as sequences sharing an identical inferred V gene, J gene, and CDR3 amino acid sequence. The percentage overlap between two repertoires was calculated by dividing the number of shared unique clonotypes by the size of the smaller repertoire. Repertoire richness was assessed with RTK rarefaction, the Chao1 estimator, and Recon v2.1 estimates of unobserved clonotypes. Generation probabilities for all TCRbeta clonotypes obtained by the gDNA method from a few donors were computed using OLGA. The table comes from immuneACCESS by way of TCRdb, which keeps in-frame sequences with V and J called. Part of the clones is missing from these tables; in studies checked, under half for an unresolved V gene and the rest for unknown reasons. V and J calls and clone size come straight from that table; D and trimming were deduced from the DNA. The sample has about 120,000 clones on record, around 68% of them singletons. The leading ten clones occupy roughly 24% of the sample.

A note on this clone: Its antigen is unknown. Base qualities are missing; no much larger clone stands one base away.

The donors were healthy, HIV-negative adults who had no recently reported acute infections or vaccinations. Every donor was a Caucasian adult living in Nashville, Tennessee, USA. The CD8 memory samples were a combination of magnetically selected CD45RO+ cells and CCR7-negative CD45RA+ effector memory (TemRA) cells. Blood was collected by leukapheresis, and PBMCs were isolated by Ficoll-Histopaque density gradient centrifugation and then cryopreserved in liquid nitrogen vapor phase. Analytical flow cytometry was used to check the purity and quantity of each magnetically sorted T cell population. Genomic DNA was isolated from each sorted fraction and quantified by UV absorbance on a Nanodrop 2000c. Via the germline V gene, CDR1 is MDHEN and CDR2 SYDVKM. The CDR3 contains 15 residues, cysteine and phenylalanine counted. The only DNA kept is the CDR3, 45 bases in frame from the first base. Relative to germline, V is 5 bases shorter and J is 2 bases shorter, with 13 bases between their ends.

The sequence came from a woman between 25 and 40 years old in good health. Sequenced: memory CD8+ T cells sorted from blood. This sample's cell subset or site label indicates: CD45RO+ cells pooled with CCR7-negative TemRA cells. This chain joins TRBV28 to TRBJ1-5, with the identity of the D gene unclear. The CDR3 protein is CASSPSSIGNQPQHF. The sequenced DNA: TGTGCCAGCAGTCCCTCCTCGATTGGCAATCAGCCCCAGCATTTT.